The clone carrying this T cell receptor beta chain came up a few times. This sample is drawn from a study of regulatory T cells in long-lasting Graves disease. The time point here: newly diagnosed GD, antithyroid drugs for less than 3 months. From PBMCs, RNA was extracted and then used to make the TCR library. With iRepertoire HTBI primers and Arm-PCR of CDR3 regions, TCR beta libraries were built. TCRdb reanalysed the multiplex PCR reads using MiXCR and keeps one entry per CDR3 protein. The sample has fewer than 650,000 distinct CDR3 sequences, approximately 15% seen once. The germline CDR1 and CDR2 sequences are MGHDK and SYGVNS. This CDR3 has 16 amino acids. Deletions cut 6 bases from V and 8 bases from J, with 22 bases between. These data also formed part of another study, on T cells in Graves' hyperthyroidism and ophthalmopathy.

This specimen was peripheral blood mononuclear cells (PBMCs), taken at new diagnosis, from a patient treated with antithyroid drugs. This rearrangement joins TRBV25-1 to TRBJ2-2; perhaps D is TRBD1 or TRBD2 (6 bases each). The source of this sequence is a woman in her 30s with Graves disease. CDR3: CASSLPEGGARGELFF. The CDR3 DNA sequence: TGTGCCAGCAGCCTACCGGAGGGGGGCGCGAGGGGGGAGCTGTTTTTT.